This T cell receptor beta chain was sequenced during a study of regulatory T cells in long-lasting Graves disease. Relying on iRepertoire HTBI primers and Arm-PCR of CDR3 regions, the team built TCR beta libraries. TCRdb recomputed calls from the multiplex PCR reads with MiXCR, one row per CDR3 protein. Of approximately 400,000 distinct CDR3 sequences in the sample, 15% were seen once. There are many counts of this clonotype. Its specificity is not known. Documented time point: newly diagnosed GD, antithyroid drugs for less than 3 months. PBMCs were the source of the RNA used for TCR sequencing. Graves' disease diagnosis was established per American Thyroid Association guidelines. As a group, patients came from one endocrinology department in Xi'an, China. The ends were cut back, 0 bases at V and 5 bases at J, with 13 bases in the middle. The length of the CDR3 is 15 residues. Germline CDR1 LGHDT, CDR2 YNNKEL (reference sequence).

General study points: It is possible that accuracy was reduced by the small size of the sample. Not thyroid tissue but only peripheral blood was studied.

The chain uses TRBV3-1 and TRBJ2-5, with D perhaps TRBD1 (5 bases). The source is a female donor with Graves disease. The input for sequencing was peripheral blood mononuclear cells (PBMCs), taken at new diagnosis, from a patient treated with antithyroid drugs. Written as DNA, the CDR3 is TGTGCCAGCAGCCAAGAAGGAACCTACAGGGAGACCCAGTACTTC. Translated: CASSQEGTYRETQYF.